The present entry profiles one T cell receptor beta chain with its context. This sample was included in a study of T cell changes during pregnancy in multiple sclerosis. In germline, CDR1 is SEHNR, CDR2 FQNEAQ (reference sequence). Trimming removed 5 bases at V and 5 bases at J, with 18 bases between. CDR3 size: 15 residues. Generated by immunoSEQ multiplex PCR, the TCRdb table keeps only in-frame clones and is missing some. The sample holds roughly 70,000 clones, about 92% seen once. Sample: peripheral blood, taken in the third trimester of pregnancy. V is TRBV7-9 and J is TRBJ2-5; tentative D call: TRBD2 (7 bases). This receptor was identified in a female donor in good health, enrolled as a control in a pregnancy study. DNA for the CDR3: TGTGCCAGCAGCGGCGGGAGTGGGGGGGCCGAGACCCAGTACTTC. As protein: CASSGGSGGAETQYF.